Ten or more counts support the clone carrying this T cell receptor (beta chain). Its antigen is undetermined. Findings and limits, study-wide: Tumor memory CD4+ T cell TCR gene usage clustered with blood and lymph node memory CD4+ cells and lymph node naive CD4+ cells. Larger-cohort validation covered only one TCR beta V-J rearrangement.

Semi-nested PCR with Nested Universal Primer A followed constant-region reverse priming of full-length variable regions. TCRdb ran MiXCR on the 5' RACE reads and lists one entry per CDR3 protein. The sample holds about 62,000 distinct CDR3 sequences, approximately 31% seen once. This clonotype originated in a female donor with breast cancer. The sample comprised tumor-infiltrating naive CD4+ T cells sorted from the breast tumor. Subset here: naive CD4+ T cells, CD4+CD45RA+CD25-.

In nucleotides, the CDR3 is TGCAGTGCCCTTACTGATAGCGGGAGGGCCTGGGAAGAGACCCAGTACTTC. Translating gives CSALTDSGRAWEETQYF. The chain combines TRBV20-1 with TRBJ2-5, with 11 bases lining up with TRBD2. The germline V gene has CDR1 DFQATT and CDR2 SNEGSKA (reference sequence). The CDR3 consists of 17 residues. V was pared by 6 bases and J by 3 bases, with 15 bases of the junction left unmatched.